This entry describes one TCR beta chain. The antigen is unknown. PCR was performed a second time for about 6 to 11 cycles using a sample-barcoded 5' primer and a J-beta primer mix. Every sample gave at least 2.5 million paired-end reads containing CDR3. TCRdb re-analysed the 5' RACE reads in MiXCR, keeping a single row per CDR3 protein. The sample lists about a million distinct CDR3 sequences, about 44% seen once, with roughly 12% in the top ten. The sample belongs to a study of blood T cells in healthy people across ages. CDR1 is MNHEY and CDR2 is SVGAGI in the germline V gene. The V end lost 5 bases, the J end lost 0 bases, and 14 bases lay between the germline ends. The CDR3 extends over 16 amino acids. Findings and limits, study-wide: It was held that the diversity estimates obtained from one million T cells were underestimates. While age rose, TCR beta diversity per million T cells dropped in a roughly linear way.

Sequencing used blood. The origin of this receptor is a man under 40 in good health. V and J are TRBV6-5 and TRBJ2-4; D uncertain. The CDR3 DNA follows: TGTGCCAGCAGTCCCCTGTCCCTGCTAGCCAAAAACATTCAGTACTTC. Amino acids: CASSPLSLLAKNIQYF.